This T cell receptor beta chain was retrieved from a study of T cell responses to AZD1222 COVID-19 vaccine. General study results and limits: Two AZD1222 administrations were followed by greater Spike-specific TCR breadth and depth.

Between the trimmed V and J ends, which lost 2 bases and 3 bases, there was a span of 12 bases. CDR1 is SGHDT, CDR2 YYEEEE, per germline. There are 14 residues in the CDR3. As for this clone: As yet, its antigen is unknown.

Generated by immunoSEQ multiplex PCR, the TCRdb table keeps only in-frame clones and is missing some. Of roughly 200,000 clones listed, 70% to 90% were seen once; the top ten hold 7.5% to 9.5%. The chain employs TRBV5-6 and TRBJ2-7; D remains unclear. This material consisted of peripheral blood, taken on day 0 of AZD1222 vaccination. The source is an adult in good health. Written as DNA, the CDR3 is TGTGCCAGCAGCTTAGGAGTGATCAGCTACGAGCAGTACTTC. This translates into CASSLGVISYEQYF.